The clone carrying this T cell receptor (beta chain) has a count of ten or more. Its target is not known. Authors of the study amplified TCR beta CDR3 regions from RNA transcripts. During a first-round RT-PCR of the TCR CDR3, the HTBI primer set was used. TCRdb called the multiplex PCR reads again in MiXCR, with one record for every CDR3 protein. Of about 300,000 distinct CDR3 sequences in the sample, about 15% are singletons; the top ten hold approximately 35%. The data originate from a study of T cells in Graves' hyperthyroidism and ophthalmopathy. The CDR3 spans 13 residues. The V gene end was trimmed by 4 bases and the J gene end by 5 bases; junction bases not matched to a gene: 1. CDR1 is SGHAT, CDR2 FQNNGV, per germline. Notes on the study in general: The majority of expanded thyroid clonotypes above 0.001 also appeared in blood.

The material sequenced was blood. This TCR was recovered from a man aged 30-40 years with Graves' hyperthyroidism. The chain employs TRBV11-2 and TRBJ2-2; 7 nucleotides align to TRBD1. In nucleotides, the CDR3 is TGTGCCAGCAGCTCAGGGGGAACCGGGGAGCTGTTTTTT. Translated, it gives CASSSGGTGELFF.